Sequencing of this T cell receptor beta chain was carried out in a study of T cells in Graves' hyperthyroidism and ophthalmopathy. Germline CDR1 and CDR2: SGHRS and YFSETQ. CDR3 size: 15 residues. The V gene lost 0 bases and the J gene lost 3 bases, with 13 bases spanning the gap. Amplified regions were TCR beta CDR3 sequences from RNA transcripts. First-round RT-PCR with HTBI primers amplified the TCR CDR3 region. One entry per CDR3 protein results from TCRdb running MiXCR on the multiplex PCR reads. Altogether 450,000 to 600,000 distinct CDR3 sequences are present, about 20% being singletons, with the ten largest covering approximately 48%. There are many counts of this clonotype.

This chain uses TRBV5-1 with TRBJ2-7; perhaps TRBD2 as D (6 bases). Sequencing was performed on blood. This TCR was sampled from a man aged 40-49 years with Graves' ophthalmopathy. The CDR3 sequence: CASSLAGDSVYEQYF. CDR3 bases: TGCGCCAGCAGCTTGGCCGGGGACTCGGTCTACGAGCAGTACTTC.